The sequence of this T cell receptor beta chain was determined in a study of T-cell reconstitution after alpha-beta-depleted transplantation in children. V was shortened by 5 bases and J by 3 bases, with 13 bases between the two germline ends. The CDR3 runs to 15 residues. The V gene's germline CDR1 is LNHNV and CDR2 YYDKDF (reference sequence). Unique molecular identifiers were incorporated when the TCRbeta library was constructed. MiXCR was run by TCRdb on the PCR reads, yielding one entry per CDR3 protein. This sample has approximately 1,000,000 distinct CDR3 sequences; around 30% occur once, and the top ten carry 28%.

V usage is TRBV15 and J usage is TRBJ2-2, with D perhaps TRBD1 (6 bases). This receptor was identified in a boy under two years old who had a stem cell transplant for SCID, so the T cells may come from the graft donor. The sample consisted of PBMCs, mostly from graft donor cells, taken 360 days after TCRalphabeta/CD19-depleted stem cell transplant. The chain's CDR3 is CATSATTGYTGELFF. The CDR3 DNA follows: TGTGCCACCAGCGCTACCACAGGGTACACCGGGGAGCTGTTTTTT.